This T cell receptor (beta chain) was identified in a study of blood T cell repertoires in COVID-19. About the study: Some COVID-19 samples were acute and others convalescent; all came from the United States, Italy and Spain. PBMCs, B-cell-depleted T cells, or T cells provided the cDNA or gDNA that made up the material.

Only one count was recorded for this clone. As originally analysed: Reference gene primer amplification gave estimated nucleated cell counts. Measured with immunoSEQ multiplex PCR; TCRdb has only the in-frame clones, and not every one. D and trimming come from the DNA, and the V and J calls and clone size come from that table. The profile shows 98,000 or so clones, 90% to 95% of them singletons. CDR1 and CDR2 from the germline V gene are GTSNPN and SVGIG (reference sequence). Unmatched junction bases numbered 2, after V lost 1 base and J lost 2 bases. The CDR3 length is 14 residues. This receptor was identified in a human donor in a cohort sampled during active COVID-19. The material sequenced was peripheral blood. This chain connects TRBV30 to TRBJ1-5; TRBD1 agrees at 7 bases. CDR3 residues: CAWSATGGNQPQHF. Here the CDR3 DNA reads TGTGCCTGGAGTGCAACAGGGGGCAATCAGCCCCAGCATTTT. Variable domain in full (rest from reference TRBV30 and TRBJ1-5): SQTIHQWPATLVQPVGSPLSLECTVEGTSNPNLYWYRQAAGRGLQLLFYSVGIGQISSEVPQNLSASRPQDRQFILSSKKLLLSDSGFYLCAWSATGGNQPQHFGDGTRLSIL.